This T cell receptor (beta chain) emerged from a study of blood T cell repertoires in COVID-19. Across the study: Both acute and convalescent COVID-19 samples were obtained from the United States, Italy and Spain.

This CDR3 region has 14 residues. V gave up 4 bases and J gave up 2 bases, with 11 bases separating them. CDR1 and CDR2 (germline): KGHDR, SFDVKD. The method was immunoSEQ multiplex PCR; TCRdb's version includes in-frame clones alone and lacks a portion of them. The table shows 15,000 to 20,000 clones, with 85% to 90% occurring only once. V usage is TRBV24-1 and J usage is TRBJ2-7, with TRBD1 as a possible D gene (5 bases). Sample: peripheral blood. The receptor was derived from a human donor with active COVID-19. The donor label of this sample is uncertain. CDR3 nucleotide sequence: TGTGCCACCAGTGACGAGACAGAACCCTACGAGCAGTACTTC. Its protein is CATSDETEPYEQYF.